What follows are 18 T cell receptor beta chains derived from one specimen sequenced in a study of identical twins. TCRdb re-derived calls from the 5' RACE reads in MiXCR, one entry per CDR3 protein. The data contain under 450,000 distinct CDR3 sequences, around 18% of them seen just once; the ten biggest clones take up roughly an eighth. Sequencing was done on a sample of naive T cells sorted from blood. The receptors originated from a middle-aged man in good health.

This clonotype was observed a handful of times. This sequence joins TRBV5-5 and TRBJ2-3; 7 bases are shared with TRBD2. The V gene's germline CDR1 is SGHKS and CDR2 YYEKEE (reference sequence). J was trimmed by 6 bases and V by 3 bases; bases with no gene match: 7. The CDR3 consists of 14 residues. The DNA for the CDR3 is TGTGCCAGCAGCTCGCGCACTAGCGCGGATACGCAGTATTTT. Amino acids: CASSSRTSADTQYF.

This clonotype was found a few times. The chain links TRBV20-1 to TRBJ1-1; no definite D call. V was shortened by 2 bases and J by 8 bases, with 6 bases between the two germline ends. Germline CDR1 is DFQATT and CDR2 is SNEGSKA (reference sequence). The CDR3 runs to 10 residues. The CDR3 sequence is CSARLGEAFF. CDR3 nucleotides: TGCAGTGCTAGATTGGGCGAAGCTTTCTTT.

The chain employs TRBV12-3 or TRBV12-4 and TRBJ2-7; TRBD2 is a possible D gene (5 bases). There are 13 residues in the CDR3. The ends were cut back, 5 bases at V and 3 bases at J, with 11 bases in the middle. The CDR3 reads CASSPPGFYEQYF. The CDR3 bases are TGTGCCAGCAGTCCCCCGGGGTTCTACGAGCAGTACTTC.

Here the CDR3 reads CASTLSPHYYEQYF. In DNA, the CDR3 is TGCGCCAGCACCCTTTCTCCCCATTACTACGAGCAGTACTTC. V gene TRBV10-2 combines with J gene TRBJ2-7; D is undetermined. The CDR3 loop spans 14 amino acids. CDR1 and CDR2 (germline): WSHSY, SAAADI. Deletions cut 7 bases from V and 3 bases from J, with 16 bases between.

This clonotype was picked up many times. The rearrangement joins TRBV7-2 to TRBJ2-1; D is perhaps TRBD1 (7 bases). Per germline, CDR1 SGHTA and CDR2 FQGNSA. Trimming shortened V by 2 bases and J by 2 bases, and 16 bases separated the two germline ends. CDR3 length: 17 amino acids. This chain's CDR3 is CASSLRPSRGAYNEQFF. Here the CDR3 DNA reads TGTGCCAGCAGCTTACGCCCCTCCAGGGGGGCCTACAATGAGCAGTTCTTC.

This clonotype showed up just a few times. This chain links TRBV20-1 with TRBJ2-3, with 10 positions matching TRBD2. The CDR3 is 15 amino acids. Per germline, CDR1 DFQATT and CDR2 SNEGSKA (reference sequence). The trim removed 2 bases at V and 2 bases at J, leaving 4 bases unmatched. The CDR3 DNA follows: TGCAGTGCTAGAAGGACTAGCGGTGACACAGATACGCAGTATTTT. Protein sequence: CSARRTSGDTDTQYF.

Many counts were recorded for this clonotype. This sequence joins TRBV4-3 and TRBJ1-3; weak D call: TRBD1 (6 bases). The V gene's germline CDR1 is LGHNA and CDR2 YSLEER. This CDR3 has 16 residues. V was trimmed by 0 bases and J by 2 bases, leaving 11 bases between them. DNA for the CDR3: TGCGCCAGCAGCCAAGATGGGGGGCTTGCTGGAAACACCATATATTTT. Its protein is CASSQDGGLAGNTIYF.

This clonotype was seen many times. CDR3 in DNA: TGTGCCAGCAGCCAAGGCGGGTTAGCCAAAAACATTCAGTACTTC. Translation: CASSQGGLAKNIQYF. The V call is TRBV3-1, the J call TRBJ2-4; possibly TRBD2 for D (5 bases). The CDR3 totals 15 residues. The germline V and J ends were trimmed by 1 base and 0 bases, with 7 bases remaining between them. Germline loops: CDR1 LGHDT, CDR2 YNNKEL (reference sequence).

Only a few counts were recorded for this clonotype. V and J are TRBV5-4 and TRBJ2-7; 7 nucleotides align to TRBD2. Trimming cost V 3 bases and J 2 bases; bases outside gene matches: 5. From germline, CDR1 is SGHNT and CDR2 YYREEE (reference sequence). This CDR3 contains 14 residues. The CDR3 here is CASSWEGGPYEQYF. The CDR3 nucleotides read TGTGCCAGCAGCTGGGAGGGTGGGCCCTACGAGCAGTACTTC.

This clonotype was observed a handful of times. As DNA, the CDR3 is TGTGCCAGCAGCCTGACTAGCGGGGGACCCTATGTTGGGACGCAGTATTTT. Its protein is CASSLTSGGPYVGTQYF. The chain carries TRBV27 and TRBJ2-3, with 12 bases fitting TRBD2. The germline V gene has CDR1 MNHEY and CDR2 SMNVEV (reference sequence). J lost 9 bases, V lost 6 bases, and 16 bases had no gene match. The CDR3 is 17 amino acids.

V is TRBV10-3 and J is TRBJ1-1; no clear D gene. This CDR3 region has 12 residues. Per germline, CDR1 ENHRY and CDR2 SYGVKD. V was shortened by 3 bases and J by 11 bases, with 13 bases between the two germline ends. CDR3 sequence reads: CAISDNGYVAFF. The CDR3 DNA sequence: TGTGCCATCAGTGATAACGGCTATGTGGCTTTCTTT.

This clonotype has a count of ten or more. V is TRBV7-9 and J is TRBJ1-2, with D unresolved. V lost 5 bases and J 13 bases, leaving 17 bases between the germline ends. The CDR3 runs 12 residues. Germline assignment: CDR1 SEHNR and CDR2 FQNEAQ (reference sequence). For the CDR3, the DNA is TGTGCCAGCAGCCACGAGGATGGACGCCCCACCTTC. Translating gives CASSHEDGRPTF.

J is TRBJ2-5 and V is TRBV7-9, with 7 bases fitting TRBD1. This CDR3 comprises 14 residues. The junction had 4 bases not matched to a gene; V was cut back by 5 bases and J by 1 base. CDR1 is SEHNR, CDR2 FQNEAQ, per germline (reference sequence). This CDR3 reads CASSPDRTQETQYF. CDR3 in DNA: TGTGCCAGCAGCCCGGACAGGACCCAAGAGACCCAGTACTTC.

This clonotype was seen many times. The chain has TRBV5-1 and TRBJ2-1; D is unclear. V was pared by 1 base and J by 0 bases, with 11 bases between. CDR1 SGHRS and CDR2 YFSETQ come from the germline V gene. The CDR3 has 16 amino acids. The CDR3 nucleotides are TGCGCCAGCAGCTTGTCCCCCCCGAGCTCCTACAATGAGCAGTTCTTC. It yields the protein CASSLSPPSSYNEQFF.

This clonotype was detected only a few times. The chain couples TRBV29-1 to TRBJ2-7; 15 nucleotides align to TRBD2. The CDR3 extends over 14 amino acids. V shed 7 bases, J shed 2 bases, and the junction held 3 bases outside the gene matches. Germline V gives CDR1 SQVTM, CDR2 ANQGSEA. CDR3 in DNA: TGCAGCGCCCGGACTAGCGGGAGGGCCTACGAGCAGTACTTC. Amino acids: CSARTSGRAYEQYF.

This clonotype occurred a few times. The chain carries TRBV4-1 and TRBJ2-7, with D perhaps TRBD1 (6 bases). The CDR3 covers 14 residues. The V end was cut by 3 bases, the J end by 2 bases, with 11 bases between. Germline V lookup: CDR1 MGHRA, CDR2 YSYEKL. The CDR3 region is CASSHSGETYEQYF. The DNA for the CDR3 is TGCGCCAGCAGCCATTCAGGGGAGACCTACGAGCAGTACTTC.

The chain is built from TRBV27 and TRBJ2-7; no reliable D call. Germline V lookup: CDR1 MNHEY, CDR2 SMNVEV (reference sequence). This CDR3 has 14 residues. The V end lost 0 bases, the J end lost 3 bases, and 9 bases lay between the germline ends. The CDR3 loop is CASSLSGYFYEQYF. The CDR3 region has the DNA TGTGCCAGCAGTTTATCAGGCTACTTCTACGAGCAGTACTTC.

This clonotype showed up many times. The chain employs TRBV5-1 and TRBJ2-5, with D perhaps TRBD1 or TRBD2 (5 bases each). The CDR3 has 13 amino acids. Trimming shortened V by 7 bases and J by 0 bases, and 10 bases separated the two germline ends. Germline V gene data show CDR1 as SGHRS and CDR2 as YFSETQ. CDR3 sequence (DNA): TGCGCCAGCGGGGACGGTTACCAAGAGACCCAGTACTTC. This translates into CASGDGYQETQYF.